This record concerns one T cell receptor (beta chain) sequence. Its antigen remains unknown. These data originate in a study of T cell repertoires in cytomegalovirus infection. Study-level information: Signatures in public TCR beta sequences pointed to both CMV infection and matching HLA type.

One entry per CDR3 protein results from TCRdb running MiXCR on the reads. This sample carries 100,000 or so distinct CDR3 sequences, 23% of them seen once, and the ten largest clones take roughly two fifths. Study-level findings and limits: The study found HLA-C-restricted CMV-specific TCR beta clonotypes dominating the ex vivo response. Summed public TCR beta family frequency identified CMV carriers bearing the relevant HLA.

Trimming cost V 0 bases and J 0 bases, with 9 bases left between them. CDR1 and CDR2 (germline): SGHRS, YFSETQ. This CDR3 comprises 15 residues. The V call is TRBV5-1, the J call TRBJ1-1; D is uncertain. Material: CD8+ T cells from PBMCs. The source of this sequence is a human donor in good health (CMV status not recorded). Some clones in this sample may be carry-over from other donors' samples. As DNA, the CDR3 is TGCGCCAGCAGCTTGGCGGCAGTAATGAACACTGAAGCTTTCTTT. Protein product: CASSLAAVMNTEAFF.